These 18 T cell receptor beta chains were all obtained from the same sample, sequenced in a study of cytomegalovirus exposure and HLA in healthy donors. The primer mix had 60 Vbeta and 13 Jbeta primers. Repertoires were generated with immunoSEQ multiplex PCR, while TCRdb's copy carries only in-frame clones and drops some. The data hold roughly 200,000 clones, with over 70% observed a single time. Sequenced input: PBMCs. The receptors come from a boy younger than 10 in good health and CMV-seronegative.

This chain uses TRBV7-9 with TRBJ1-4; weak D call: TRBD1 (5 bases). Trimming stripped 1 base from V and 7 bases from J, with 10 bases between. The CDR3 has 14 amino acids. Looked up from germline, CDR1 is SEHNR and CDR2 is FQNEAQ (reference sequence). This CDR3 reads CASSLGGGREKLFF. CDR3 DNA sequence: TGTGCCAGCAGCTTAGGGGGGGGACGTGAAAAACTGTTTTTT.

As regards this clone: The DNA is left out, because the CDR3 cannot be placed on it with certainty; the CDR3 is given as TCRdb lists it. The chain links TRBV21-1 to TRBJ2-7; the table's D call of TRBD2 was not tested on the DNA. TRBV21-1 is annotated as a pseudogene. Both ends counted, the CDR3 spans 16 residues. This chain's CDR3 is CASSKWGGGSSYEQYF.

J is TRBJ2-7 and V is TRBV5-8; 10 bases fit TRBD2. CDR1 SGHTS and CDR2 YDEGEE come from the germline V gene. This CDR3 has 15 amino acids. V trimming: 0 bases; J trimming: 6 bases; junction bases outside the gene matches: 6. DNA of the CDR3: TGTGCCAGCAGCTTGGTTGGGACTAGCGACCCCGAGCAGTACTTC. Residues: CASSLVGTSDPEQYF.

The rearrangement links TRBV9 to TRBJ1-4; D is possibly TRBD1 (5 bases). Germline values: CDR1 SGDLS, CDR2 YYNGEE. Trimming removed 3 bases from V and 2 bases from J, with 14 bases in between. This CDR3 has 16 residues. The CDR3 here is CASSAGLSATNEKLFF. The CDR3 nucleotides are TGTGCCAGCAGCGCGGGACTATCTGCGACTAATGAAAAACTGTTTTTT.

This clone was recorded only once. The rearrangement uses TRBV18 and TRBJ2-1; no firm D call. This CDR3 region has 14 residues. V lost 2 bases, J lost 4 bases, and 9 bases lay in between. Germline V lookup: CDR1 KGHSH, CDR2 LQKENI. CDR3 bases: TGTGCCAGCTCACCAGTCGATCGGTACAATGAGCAGTTCTTC. Protein product: CASSPVDRYNEQFF. Full variable domain (remainder filled in from reference TRBV18 and TRBJ2-1): NAGVMQNPRHLVRRRGQEARLRCSPMKGHSHVYWYRQLPEEGLKFMVYLQKENIIDESGMPKERFSAEFPKEGPSILRIQQVVRGDSAAYFCASSPVDRYNEQFFGPGTRLTVL.

V and J are TRBV19 and TRBJ2-3; 7 bases line up with TRBD2. Per the germline V gene, CDR1 is LNHDA and CDR2 is SQIVND (reference sequence). The ends lost 4 bases at V and 4 bases at J; junction bases unmatched: 8. The CDR3 sequence is 15 residues long. The CDR3: CASSKRDVIPDTQYF. CDR3 in DNA: TGTGCCAGTAGTAAGCGGGACGTCATTCCAGATACGCAGTATTTT.

The chain links TRBV6-5 to TRBJ1-4; no definite D call. Germline V gene data show CDR1 as MNHEY and CDR2 as SVGAGI. V was trimmed by 5 bases and J by 3 bases, leaving 4 bases between them. This CDR3 has 12 residues. The CDR3 protein is CASSRSNEKLFF. The CDR3 DNA reads TGTGCCAGCAGTCGTTCTAATGAAAAACTGTTTTTT.

The CDR3 sequence: CASSKGLAGRSYNEQFF. CDR3 nucleotides: TGTGCCAGCAGTAAGGGACTAGCGGGCCGATCCTACAATGAGCAGTTCTTC. V is TRBV2 and J is TRBJ2-1; TRBD2 aligns across 12 bases. The CDR3 runs to 17 residues. Germline CDR1 is SNHLY and CDR2 is FYNNEI. Trimming removed 5 bases from V and 1 base from J; junction bases left unmatched: 6.

On this clone itself: The CDR3 end shows no conserved phenylalanine or tryptophan, and so a read error is likely. The rearrangement uses TRBV2 and TRBJ2-7; 13 nucleotides match TRBD2. The CDR3 extends over 15 amino acids. Losses at the gene ends were 9 bases for V and 0 bases for J; bases not matched to a gene: 5. Germline-derived CDR1 and CDR2 are SNHLY and FYNNEI. Written as DNA, the CDR3 is TGTGCCAGGGGACTAGCGGGACGGAGCTCCTACGAGCAGTACCTC. Its translation is CARGLAGRSSYEQYL.

The V gene is TRBV2, the J gene TRBJ1-2, with TRBD1 matching 8 bases. Germline lookup yields CDR1 SNHLY and CDR2 FYNNEI. The CDR3 consists of 13 residues. The trim removed 6 bases at V and 8 bases at J, leaving 8 bases unmatched. The chain's CDR3 is CASSYGTGEGYTF. The DNA of the CDR3 is TGTGCCAGCAGCTATGGGACAGGAGAAGGCTACACCTTC. Full variable domain (missing parts from reference TRBV2 and TRBJ1-2): EPEVTQTPSHQVTQMGQEVILRCVPISNHLYFYWYRQILGQKVEFLVSFYNNEISEKSEIFDDQFSVERPDGSNFTLKIRSTKLEDSAMYFCASSYGTGEGYTFGSGTRLTVV.

The gene calls are TRBV29-1 and TRBJ2-5, with D hard to call. Between the trimmed V and J ends, which lost 3 bases and 1 base, there was a span of 9 bases. The germline CDR1 and CDR2 sequences are SQVTM and ANQGSEA. This CDR3 spans 13 amino acids. The CDR3 coding sequence is TGCAGCGTTGAGGGCAGTTTCCAAGAGACCCAGTACTTC. It encodes CSVEGSFQETQYF. The variable domain in full, with the rest retrieved from reference TRBV29-1 and TRBJ2-5, is SAVISQKPSRDICQRGTSLTIQCQVDSQVTMMFWYRQQPGQSLTLIATANQGSEATYESGFVIDKFPISRPNLTFSTLTVSNMSPEDSSIYLCSVEGSFQETQYFGPGTRLLVL.

This clone has only one observation. The chain is built from TRBV25-1 and TRBJ2-6, with a possible D match to TRBD1 (5 bases). CDR3 size: 15 residues. V was trimmed by 6 bases and J by 12 bases, leaving 21 bases between them. Germline V gives CDR1 MGHDK, CDR2 SYGVNS. The CDR3 loop is CASSPEVIWGGVLTF. In nucleotides, the CDR3 is TGTGCCAGCAGCCCAGAAGTTATCTGGGGCGGCGTCCTGACTTTC. Full variable domain (missing parts from reference TRBV25-1 and TRBJ2-6): EADIYQTPRYLVIGTGKKITLECSQTMGHDKMYWYQQDPGMELHLIHYSYGVNSTEKGDLSSESTVSRIRTEHFPLTLESARPSHTSQYLCASSPEVIWGGVLTFGAGSRLTVL.

This clone was recorded once. J is TRBJ2-1 and V is TRBV11-2; 8 nucleotides align to TRBD2. J gave up 7 bases and V 0 bases, and 17 bases lay outside the gene matches. Germline V lookup: CDR1 SGHAT, CDR2 FQNNGV. The CDR3 has 19 residues. The CDR3 DNA follows: TGTGCCAGCAGCTTAGATCACTTAATAGCGGGACAATGGGGGAATGAGCAGTTCTTC. It is translated as CASSLDHLIAGQWGNEQFF.

This clone was detected only a few times. The rearrangement uses TRBV6-1 and TRBJ1-1; 12 bases match TRBD1. The germline CDR1 and CDR2 sequences are MNHNS and SASEGT. V lost 6 bases to trimming and J lost 3 bases; unmatched junction nucleotides: 5. The CDR3 length is 15 residues. Written as DNA, the CDR3 is TGTGCCAGCAGACCCGGGACAGGGGGCTACACTGAAGCTTTCTTT. It encodes CASRPGTGGYTEAFF.

V and J are TRBV10-2 and TRBJ1-3; D perhaps matches TRBD1 (5 bases). The V gene lost 11 bases and the J gene lost 0 bases, with 11 bases spanning the gap. This CDR3 is 13 amino acids long. Germline lookup yields CDR1 WSHSY and CDR2 SAAADI. The CDR3 DNA reads TGCGCCTGCTCGACAGCCTCTGGAAACACCATATATTTT. Protein product: CACSTASGNTIYF.

V gene TRBV7-2 combines with J gene TRBJ2-1; D might be TRBD2 (6 bases). The CDR3 contains 15 residues. Germline V gene sequence: CDR1 SGHTA, CDR2 FQGNSA. The ends were cut back, 5 bases at V and 1 base at J, with 12 bases in the middle. The CDR3 loop is CASSPLTSSYNEQFF. The CDR3 region has the DNA TGTGCCAGCAGCCCCCTGACTAGTTCCTACAATGAGCAGTTCTTC.

This clone showed up just once. V and J are TRBV12-5 and TRBJ2-1; 15 bases are a match to TRBD2. There are 17 residues in the CDR3. V trimming: 5 bases; J trimming: 4 bases; junction bases outside the gene matches: 6. CDR1 LGHNT and CDR2 FRNRAP come from the germline V gene. CDR3 nucleotides: TGTGCTAGTGGTCTCGGGACTAGCGGGGGGCCTTACAATGAGCAGTTCTTC. Amino acid sequence: CASGLGTSGGPYNEQFF.

This chain connects TRBV18 to TRBJ2-7; TRBD1 is a possible D gene (5 bases). The V gene's germline CDR1 is KGHSH and CDR2 LQKENI. The CDR3 contains 15 residues. V lost 1 base, J lost 0 bases, and 10 bases lay in between. The CDR3 here is CASSPQTASSYEQYF. CDR3 DNA: TGTGCCAGCTCACCACAGACAGCATCCTCCTACGAGCAGTACTTC.